The present entry profiles one T cell receptor beta chain with its context. The antigen remains unidentified. Around 100,000 TCR templates per sample were assayed. Repertoires were generated with immunoSEQ multiplex PCR, while TCRdb's copy carries only in-frame clones and drops some. The sample yields 87,000 or so clones, approximately 90% seen once. The source of the sample is a study of siplizumab effects on memory and regulatory T cells. Findings and limits, study-wide: Controls showed an average of around 28% Treg-derived mappable alloreactive CD4+ clones, while siplizumab showed roughly 74%. Naive T cells, seemingly more diverse than memory cells, seemed major alloresponse contributors. Proliferating siplizumab-cultured Tregs lacked confirmed suppressive function.

Sequenced material: CD4+ T cells sorted from blood. The receptor comes from a human donor in good health.

The CDR3 region has the DNA TGTGCTAGTGCCGCCAGGGGGCGCGGATCACCCCTCCACTTT. It specifies CASAARGRGSPLHF. The chain has TRBV12-5 and TRBJ1-6; 8 bases match TRBD1. This CDR3 has 14 residues. Germline CDR1 and CDR2: LGHNT and FRNRAP. V lost 7 bases to trimming and J lost 10 bases; unmatched junction nucleotides: 9.